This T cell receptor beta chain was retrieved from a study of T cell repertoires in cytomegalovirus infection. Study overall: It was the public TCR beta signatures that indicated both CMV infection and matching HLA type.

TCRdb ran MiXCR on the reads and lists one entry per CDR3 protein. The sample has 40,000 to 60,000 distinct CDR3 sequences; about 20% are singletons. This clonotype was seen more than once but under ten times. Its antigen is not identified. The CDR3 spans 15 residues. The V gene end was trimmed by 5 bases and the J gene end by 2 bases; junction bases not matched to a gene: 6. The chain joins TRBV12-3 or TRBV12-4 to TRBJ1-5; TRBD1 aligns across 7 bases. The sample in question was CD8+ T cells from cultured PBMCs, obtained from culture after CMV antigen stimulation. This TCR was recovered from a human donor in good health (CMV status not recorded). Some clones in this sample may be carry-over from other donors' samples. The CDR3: CASSARGSGNQPQHF. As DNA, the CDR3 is TGTGCCAGCAGTGCCAGGGGGTCAGGCAATCAGCCCCAGCATTTT.